The T cell receptor (beta chain) under discussion was sequenced for a study of cytomegalovirus exposure and HLA in healthy donors. General study findings and limits: On later analysis, the bulk of CMV-associated TCR beta chains appeared to be HLA-restricted. In a later analysis, V- and J-gene trimming of beta chains associated with a DCLRE1C missense variant, replicated independently.

Trimming at V came to 4 bases and at J to 2 bases, leaving 4 bases not matched to a gene. Germline CDR1 reads LNHDA; CDR2 reads SQIVND (reference sequence). The CDR3 has 15 residues. In the case of this clone: The antigen is unknown.

In the PCR, 60 Vbeta and 13 Jbeta primers were used. TCRdb's table, derived via immunoSEQ multiplex PCR, lists solely in-frame clones and lacks some. The repertoire includes fewer than 140,000 clones, about 70% of them detected once, and approximately 0.74% sits in the top ten. Sequenced: PBMCs. This TCR was sampled from a boy younger than 18 in good health and CMV-seronegative. The rearrangement joins TRBV19 to TRBJ1-1; TRBD1 matches at 10 bases. Here the CDR3 reads CASSRDRGVNTEAFF. In DNA, the CDR3 is TGTGCCAGTAGTAGGGACAGGGGTGTTAACACTGAAGCTTTCTTT.